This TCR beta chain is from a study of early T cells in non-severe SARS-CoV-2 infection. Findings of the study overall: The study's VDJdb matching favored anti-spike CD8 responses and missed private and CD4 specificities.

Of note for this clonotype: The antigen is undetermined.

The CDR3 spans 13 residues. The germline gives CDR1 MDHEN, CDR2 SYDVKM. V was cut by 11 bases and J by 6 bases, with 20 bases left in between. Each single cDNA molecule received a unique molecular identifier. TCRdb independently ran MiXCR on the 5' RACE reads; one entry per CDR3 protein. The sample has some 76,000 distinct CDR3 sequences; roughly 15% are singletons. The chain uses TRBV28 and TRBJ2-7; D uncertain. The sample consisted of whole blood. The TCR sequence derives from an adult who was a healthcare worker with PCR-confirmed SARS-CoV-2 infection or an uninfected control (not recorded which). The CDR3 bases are TGTGCCGTGCTCTCACGGGTATCAACCGAGCAGTACTTC. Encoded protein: CAVLSRVSTEQYF.